The 8 T cell receptor beta chains presented below share a single source sample, sequenced in a study of OX40 agonist ivuxolimab in advanced cancers. The table came from immunoSEQ multiplex PCR; TCRdb's copy has only in-frame clones and leaves some out. The profile shows about 73,000 clones, around 89% of them singletons. Sequenced material: CD4+ or CD8+ T cells sorted from blood, taken in a trial of the OX40 agonist ivuxolimab. The receptor source for this set is an adult with an advanced solid tumor such as melanoma, head and neck, liver or kidney cancer.

The V call is TRBV6-5, the J call TRBJ1-2; a possible D gene is TRBD1 (6 bases). This CDR3 region has 14 residues. V lost 4 bases and J 3 bases, leaving 12 bases between the germline ends. Germline CDR1 and CDR2: MNHEY and SVGAGI. The CDR3 region has the DNA TGTGCCAGCAGTTCCCAGGGGAATCACTATGGCTACACCTTC. This translates into CASSSQGNHYGYTF.

V is TRBV6-1 and J is TRBJ2-1; 7 bases line up with TRBD1. Germline CDR1 reads MNHNS; CDR2 reads SASEGT. V shed 3 bases, J shed 3 bases, and the junction held 5 bases outside the gene matches. The CDR3 spans 15 residues. Written as DNA, the CDR3 is TGTGCCAGCAGTGACATGACAGGGTTCTACAATGAGCAGTTCTTC. Protein sequence: CASSDMTGFYNEQFF.

This clone was found a few times. The gene calls are TRBV19 and TRBJ1-1; D uncertain. The CDR3 covers 14 residues. V was clipped by 3 bases and J by 1 base, with 9 bases between them. Germline CDR1 LNHDA, CDR2 SQIVND (reference sequence). CDR3 amino acids: CASSISPRNTEAFF. DNA of the CDR3: TGTGCCAGTAGTATTAGTCCGAGGAACACTGAAGCTTTCTTT. Full variable domain (rest looked up from reference TRBV19 and TRBJ1-1): DGGITQSPKYLFRKEGQNVTLSCEQNLNHDAMYWYRQDPGQGLRLIYYSQIVNDFQKGDIAEGYSVSREKKESFPLTVTSAQKNPTAFYLCASSISPRNTEAFFGQGTRLTVV.

This clone has a single count. V is TRBV27 and J is TRBJ2-2; D is perhaps TRBD1 or TRBD2 (7 bases each). Per germline, CDR1 MNHEY and CDR2 SMNVEV (reference sequence). The CDR3 consists of 16 residues. Trimming left V 5 bases short and J 1 base short, with 14 bases between. The CDR3 here is CASSDRAGVNTGELFF. In nucleotides, the CDR3 is TGTGCCAGCAGTGACAGGGCGGGAGTGAACACCGGGGAGCTGTTTTTT.

CDR3 residues: CASSPGRYSGNTIYF. In nucleotides, the CDR3 is TGCGCCAGCAGCCCGGGACGGTACTCTGGAAACACCATATATTTT. J is TRBJ1-3 and V is TRBV5-1, with D tentatively TRBD1 (5 bases). Germline assignment: CDR1 SGHRS and CDR2 YFSETQ. This CDR3 is built from 15 residues. Trimming took off 4 bases at V and 0 bases at J, with 11 bases between the two ends.

The chain uses TRBV5-4 and TRBJ1-2; 8 positions agree with TRBD1. The CDR3 covers 15 residues. Germline V gene sequence: CDR1 SGHNT, CDR2 YYREEE (reference sequence). The junction had 10 bases not matched to a gene; V was cut back by 7 bases and J by 2 bases. CDR3 residues: CASGPRQGLNYGYTF. CDR3 in DNA: TGTGCCAGCGGCCCGCGACAGGGGCTAAACTATGGCTACACCTTC.

The DNA for the CDR3 is TGTGCCAGCAGTCCTACTCGGACCAGCCCCTATGGCTACACCTTC. Its protein product is CASSPTRTSPYGYTF. This chain uses TRBV7-2 with TRBJ1-2; no firm D call. The CDR3 spans 15 residues. V dropped 6 bases and J dropped 4 bases, with 18 bases sitting between them. Germline CDR1 SGHTA, CDR2 FQGNSA.

This clone was seen a handful of times. This chain joins TRBV19 and TRBJ2-1; 9 positions agree with TRBD1. Trimming removed 7 bases from V and 7 bases from J; junction bases left unmatched: 5. Germline CDR1 and CDR2: LNHDA and SQIVND (reference sequence). The CDR3 contains 13 residues. CDR3 DNA: TGTGCCAGTAACGACAGGGGGGTGAATGAGCAGTTCTTC. Protein: CASNDRGVNEQFF.